One T cell receptor beta chain is described in this entry. The authors' processing: Amplifying reference gene primers gave estimates of nucleated cell counts. Some clones are missing from TCRdb's copy, which holds only in-frame ones; the method was immunoSEQ multiplex PCR. The V and J calls and clone size come from that table; D and trimming were worked out from the DNA. The sample includes 200,000 or so clones, approximately 88% of them seen just once. This sample was included in a study of blood T cell repertoires in COVID-19. V was trimmed by 5 bases and J by 3 bases, leaving 17 bases between them. CDR1 is SNHLY, CDR2 FYNNEI, per germline. The CDR3 length is 15 residues.

The TCR comes from a man in his fifties or sixties who had recovered from COVID-19. This sequence joins TRBV2 and TRBJ2-7; possibly TRBD1 for D (5 bases). Sample: peripheral blood. The chain's CDR3 is CASSRGQTFSYEQYF. The CDR3, as DNA: TGTGCCAGCAGTAGGGGCCAAACCTTCAGCTACGAGCAGTACTTC.